These 25 T cell receptor beta chains originate from one sample sequenced in a study of blood T cell repertoires in COVID-19. Here immunoSEQ multiplex PCR was the method, and the copy in TCRdb shows in-frame clones only, minus some. This table has about 83,000 clones, more than 75% appearing once. Sequenced: peripheral blood. Every receptor here comes from an older man with active or convalescent COVID-19.

CDR3 sequence (DNA): TGCGCCAGCAGCTTGGCGACAGGGCCCAATTCACCCCTCCACTTT. It is translated as CASSLATGPNSPLHF. The chain couples TRBV5-1 to TRBJ1-6; 7 bases agree with TRBD1. Germline CDR1 and CDR2: SGHRS and YFSETQ. Trimming removed 0 bases from V and 7 bases from J; junction bases left unmatched: 4. This CDR3 is built from 15 residues.

The chain joins TRBV5-8 to TRBJ1-2; D gene uncertain. The V gene lost 1 base and the J gene lost 6 bases, with 4 bases spanning the gap. From germline, CDR1 is SGHTS and CDR2 YDEGEE. The CDR3 loop spans 11 amino acids. CDR3 amino acids: CASSLTDGYTF. The CDR3 nucleotides are TGTGCCAGCAGCTTGACTGATGGCTACACCTTC.

The CDR3 is CATGDRVVGYTF. DNA of the CDR3: TGTGCCACCGGGGACAGGGTTGTTGGCTACACCTTC. The chain carries TRBV24-1 and TRBJ1-2, with 9 bases that match TRBD1. CDR1 KGHDR and CDR2 SFDVKD come from the germline V gene. J was trimmed by 7 bases and V by 9 bases; bases with no gene match: 5. The CDR3 loop spans 12 amino acids.

A few counts support this clone. This chain connects TRBV12-3 or TRBV12-4 to TRBJ1-3; tentatively, D is TRBD1 (6 bases). The CDR3 runs to 13 residues. V lost 5 bases, J lost 4 bases, and 9 bases lay in between. For the CDR3, the DNA is TGTGCCAGCAGTCGGGGGGCGGGAAACACCATATATTTT. Its translation is CASSRGAGNTIYF.

CDR3 sequence (DNA): TGTGCCAGCAGGGGTGGGACTCAAGAGACCCAGTACTTC. This gives the protein CASRGGTQETQYF. This sequence joins TRBV11-2 and TRBJ2-5; tentatively, D is TRBD2 (6 bases). Between the trimmed V and J ends, which lost 6 bases and 2 bases, there was a span of 10 bases. The length of the CDR3 is 13 residues. In germline, CDR1 is SGHAT, CDR2 FQNNGV.

In this sample, this clone turned up a few times. The V call is TRBV6-4, the J call TRBJ1-4; D call uncertain. V was clipped by 8 bases and J by 1 base, with 11 bases between them. Germline V gene data show CDR1 as MRHNA and CDR2 as SNTAGT. The CDR3 contains 14 residues. The CDR3 DNA reads TGTGCCAGCCCTCGACCAGGAACTAATGAAAAACTGTTTTTT. It specifies CASPRPGTNEKLFF.

V gene TRBV18 combines with J gene TRBJ2-1, with D perhaps matching TRBD1 (6 bases). This CDR3 contains 14 residues. The V end was cut by 4 bases, the J end by 6 bases, with 13 bases between. The germline V gene encodes CDR1 KGHSH and CDR2 LQKENI. The CDR3 sequence is CASSLPGQANEQFF. For the CDR3, the DNA is TGTGCCAGCTCACTCCCGGGACAAGCCAATGAGCAGTTCTTC.

The chain employs TRBV2 and TRBJ1-2, with 12 bases matching TRBD1. J gave up 4 bases and V 6 bases, and 3 bases lay outside the gene matches. The V gene's germline CDR1 is SNHLY and CDR2 FYNNEI. CDR3 length: 14 amino acids. The CDR3 sequence: CASRGTGGSYGYTF. DNA of the CDR3: TGTGCCAGCAGGGGGACAGGGGGCAGCTATGGCTACACCTTC.

The V gene is TRBV27, the J gene TRBJ2-3; TRBD2 aligns across 11 bases. The trim removed 6 bases at V and 0 bases at J, leaving 5 bases unmatched. Germline CDR1 and CDR2: MNHEY and SMNVEV (reference sequence). The CDR3 is 16 residues long. The CDR3 spells CASSYSGRASTDTQYF. CDR3 coding DNA: TGTGCCAGCAGCTATAGCGGGAGGGCTAGCACAGATACGCAGTATTTT.

The count of this clone is one. The V and J genes are TRBV27 and TRBJ1-6; no definite D call. The V end lost 5 bases, the J end lost 7 bases, and 12 bases lay between the germline ends. This CDR3 contains 14 residues. Germline V gene data show CDR1 as MNHEY and CDR2 as SMNVEV (reference sequence). CDR3 bases: TGTGCCAGCAGTACCCAGGCCCAGAATTCACCCCTCCACTTT. It translates to CASSTQAQNSPLHF.

This sequence joins TRBV6-6 and TRBJ2-4; D is possibly TRBD1 (6 bases). The CDR3 consists of 15 residues. Germline values: CDR1 MNHNY, CDR2 SVGAGI (reference sequence). The V and J ends lost 7 bases and 2 bases respectively, with 15 bases between them. CDR3 DNA: TGTGCCAGCACCAACGAAGGGGGTCCCAAAAACATTCAGTACTTC. As protein: CASTNEGGPKNIQYF.

The chain is built from TRBV5-1 and TRBJ1-2; 7 bases match TRBD1. The germline gives CDR1 SGHRS, CDR2 YFSETQ. CDR3 length equals 13 residues. J gave up 8 bases and V 3 bases, and 7 bases lay outside the gene matches. The CDR3 sequence: CASSSGQVEGYTF. The CDR3 DNA sequence: TGCGCCAGCAGCTCCGGACAGGTTGAAGGCTACACCTTC.

V is TRBV3-1 (or the pseudogene TRBV3-2) and J is TRBJ2-5, with D possibly being TRBD2 (7 bases). The germline gives CDR1 LGHDT, CDR2 YNNKEL (reference sequence). The CDR3 consists of 15 residues. V was pared by 0 bases and J by 8 bases, with 16 bases between. The CDR3 DNA sequence: TGTGCCAGCAGCCAAGATCAGGGGACGGGGGGCACCCAGTACTTC. This encodes CASSQDQGTGGTQYF.

This sequence joins TRBV7-2 and TRBJ2-3, with D perhaps TRBD2 (6 bases). Per germline, CDR1 SGHTA and CDR2 FQGNSA. The V end lost 2 bases, the J end lost 1 base, and 13 bases lay between the germline ends. This CDR3 comprises 16 residues. The CDR3, as DNA: TGTGCCAGCAGCTTATCAGGGTGGGGGGGCACAGATACGCAGTATTTT. It encodes CASSLSGWGGTDTQYF.

This chain links TRBV6-6 with TRBJ2-7, with 7 bases fitting TRBD1. J lost 7 bases, V lost 6 bases, and 9 bases had no gene match. In germline, CDR1 is MNHNY, CDR2 SVGAGI (reference sequence). This CDR3 is 13 amino acids long. The CDR3 sequence is CASSRGQEREQYV. The CDR3 DNA reads TGTGCCAGCAGCCGAGGACAGGAGAGGGAGCAGTACGTC.

The chain joins TRBV11-2 to TRBJ1-5, with 9 bases that match TRBD1. Looked up from germline, CDR1 is SGHAT and CDR2 is FQNNGV. J lost 8 bases, V lost 5 bases, and 7 bases had no gene match. The CDR3 length is 14 residues. In DNA, the CDR3 is TGTGCCAGCAGCCGGGACAGGGCGGGGAAGCCCCAGCATTTT. Translating it yields CASSRDRAGKPQHF.

This chain connects TRBV7-2 to TRBJ1-1, with 7 bases aligning to TRBD1. Trimming cost V 4 bases and J 1 base; bases outside gene matches: 9. The germline CDR1 and CDR2 sequences are SGHTA and FQGNSA. The CDR3 is 16 amino acids. The CDR3 bases are TGTGCCAGCAGCTACAACCCGGGACAGCCGAACACTGAAGCTTTCTTT. It is translated as CASSYNPGQPNTEAFF. Complete variable domain (other parts from reference TRBV7-2 and TRBJ1-1): GAGVSQSPSNKVTEKGKDVELRCDPISGHTALYWYRQSLGQGLEFLIYFQGNSAPDKSGLPSDRFSAERTGGSVSTLTIQRTQQEDSAVYLCASSYNPGQPNTEAFFGQGTRLTVV.

This chain uses TRBV30 with TRBJ1-6; the D gene is possibly TRBD1 (5 bases). The CDR3 is made up of 17 amino acids. CDR1 and CDR2 from the germline V gene are GTSNPN and SVGIG (reference sequence). Trimming stripped 3 bases from V and 4 bases from J, with 19 bases between. CDR3 protein: CAWSVAPKGRYNSPLHF. The CDR3 bases are TGTGCCTGGAGCGTAGCCCCAAAGGGGCGGTATAATTCACCCCTCCACTTT.

CDR3 sequence: CAWKESDDSPLHF. CDR3 sequence (DNA): TGTGCCTGGAAGGAGTCAGATGATTCACCCCTCCACTTT. The gene calls are TRBV30 and TRBJ1-6; D ambiguous. V dropped 4 bases and J dropped 8 bases, with 12 bases sitting between them. From germline, CDR1 is GTSNPN and CDR2 SVGIG (reference sequence). The CDR3 totals 13 residues.

V and J are TRBV19 and TRBJ1-5; 9 bases match TRBD1. V was pared by 7 bases and J by 5 bases, with 9 bases of the junction left unmatched. The CDR3 is made up of 15 amino acids. Per the germline V gene, CDR1 is LNHDA and CDR2 is SQIVND (reference sequence). The CDR3: CASTKDRGVDQPQHF. DNA of the CDR3: TGTGCCAGTACTAAGGACAGGGGAGTAGATCAGCCCCAGCATTTT.

This chain joins TRBV27 and TRBJ1-6; maybe TRBD1 (6 bases). The CDR3 has 16 amino acids. Trimming took off 2 bases at V and 7 bases at J, with 15 bases between the two ends. Germline V gene lookup returns CDR1 MNHEY and CDR2 SMNVEV (reference sequence). The CDR3 region has the DNA TGTGCCAGCAGTTTAAAGGGTCAGGGGAACAATTCACCCCTCCACTTT. It specifies CASSLKGQGNNSPLHF.

V gene TRBV30 combines with J gene TRBJ2-4; D might be TRBD1 (5 bases). The germline V gene encodes CDR1 GTSNPN and CDR2 SVGIG (reference sequence). Trimming left V 3 bases short and J 1 base short, with 13 bases between. The CDR3 has 15 amino acids. DNA for the CDR3: TGTGCCTGGAGCTTAGACAGTCCGGCCAAAAACATTCAGTACTTC. It is translated as CAWSLDSPAKNIQYF.

V and J are TRBV11-2 and TRBJ1-3; tentatively, D is TRBD1 (5 bases). The CDR3 sequence is 16 residues long. Germline CDR1 reads SGHAT; CDR2 reads FQNNGV. The V end lost 5 bases, the J end lost 2 bases, and 16 bases lay between the germline ends. In DNA form, the CDR3 reads TGTGCCAGCAGCCCCCGCTCGGGGGAACCTGGAAACACCATATATTTT. It encodes CASSPRSGEPGNTIYF.

This chain connects TRBV7-2 to TRBJ2-2; 9 nucleotides agree with TRBD1. CDR3 length equals 15 residues. With V trimmed by 5 bases and J by 6 bases, 7 bases remained unmatched. Germline V CDR1 and CDR2: SGHTA, FQGNSA. CDR3 amino acids: CASSPGTGLSGELFF. The CDR3 bases are TGTGCCAGCAGCCCAGGGACAGGGTTGTCCGGGGAGCTGTTTTTT.

This chain links TRBV18 with TRBJ1-2, with 9 nucleotides matching TRBD1. With V trimmed by 4 bases and J by 4 bases, 4 bases remained unmatched. From germline, CDR1 is KGHSH and CDR2 LQKENI. The CDR3 contains 14 residues. CDR3 amino acids: CASSRDRDTYGYTF. CDR3 DNA: TGTGCCAGCTCACGGGACAGGGATACCTATGGCTACACCTTC.